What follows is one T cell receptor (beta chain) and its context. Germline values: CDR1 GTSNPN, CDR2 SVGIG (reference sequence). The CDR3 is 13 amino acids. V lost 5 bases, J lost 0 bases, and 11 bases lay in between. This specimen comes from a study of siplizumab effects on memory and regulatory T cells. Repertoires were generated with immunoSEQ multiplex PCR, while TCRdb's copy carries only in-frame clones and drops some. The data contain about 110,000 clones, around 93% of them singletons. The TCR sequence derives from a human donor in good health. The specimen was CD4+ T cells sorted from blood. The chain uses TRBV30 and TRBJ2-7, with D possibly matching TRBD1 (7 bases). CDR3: CAWGGTDSYEQYF. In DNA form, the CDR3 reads TGTGCCTGGGGGGGGACAGACTCCTACGAGCAGTACTTC.